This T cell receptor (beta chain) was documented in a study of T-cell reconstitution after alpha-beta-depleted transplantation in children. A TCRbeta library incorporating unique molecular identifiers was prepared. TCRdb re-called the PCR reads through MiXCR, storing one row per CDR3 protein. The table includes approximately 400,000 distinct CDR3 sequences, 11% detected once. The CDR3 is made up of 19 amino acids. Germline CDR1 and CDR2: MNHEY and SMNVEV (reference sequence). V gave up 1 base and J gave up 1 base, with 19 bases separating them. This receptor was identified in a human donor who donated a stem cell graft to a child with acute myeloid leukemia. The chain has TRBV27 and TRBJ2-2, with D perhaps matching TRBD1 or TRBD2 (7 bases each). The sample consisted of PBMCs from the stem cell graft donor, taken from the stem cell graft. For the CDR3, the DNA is TGTGCCAGCAGTTTATGGCCGGGGAGGGGGCTTATGAACACCGGGGAGCTGTTTTTT. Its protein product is CASSLWPGRGLMNTGELFF.